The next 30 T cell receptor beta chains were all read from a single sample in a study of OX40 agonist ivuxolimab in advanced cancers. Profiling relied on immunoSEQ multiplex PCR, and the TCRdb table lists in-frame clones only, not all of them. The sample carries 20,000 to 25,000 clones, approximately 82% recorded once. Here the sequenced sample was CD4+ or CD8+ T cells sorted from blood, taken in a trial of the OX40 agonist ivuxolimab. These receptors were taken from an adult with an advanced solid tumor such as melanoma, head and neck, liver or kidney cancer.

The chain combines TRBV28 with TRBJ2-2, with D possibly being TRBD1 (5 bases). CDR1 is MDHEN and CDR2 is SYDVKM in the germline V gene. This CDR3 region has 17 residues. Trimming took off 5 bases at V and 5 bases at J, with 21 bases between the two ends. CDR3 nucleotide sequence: TGTGCCAGCAGTCCCACCAGGGTAGTACTAAATACCGGGGAGCTGTTTTTT. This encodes CASSPTRVVLNTGELFF. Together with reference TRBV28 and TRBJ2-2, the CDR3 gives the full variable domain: DVKVTQSSRYLVKRTGEKVFLECVQDMDHENMFWYRQDPGLGLRLIYFSYDVKMKEKGDIPEGYSVSREKKERFSLILESASTNQTSMYLCASSPTRVVLNTGELFFGEGSRLTVL.

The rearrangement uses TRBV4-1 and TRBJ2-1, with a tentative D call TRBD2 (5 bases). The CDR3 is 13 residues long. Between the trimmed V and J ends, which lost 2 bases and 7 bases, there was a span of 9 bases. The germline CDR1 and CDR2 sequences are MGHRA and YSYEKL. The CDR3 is CASSQHQRNEQFF. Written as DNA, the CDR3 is TGCGCCAGCAGCCAACACCAGCGGAATGAGCAGTTCTTC.

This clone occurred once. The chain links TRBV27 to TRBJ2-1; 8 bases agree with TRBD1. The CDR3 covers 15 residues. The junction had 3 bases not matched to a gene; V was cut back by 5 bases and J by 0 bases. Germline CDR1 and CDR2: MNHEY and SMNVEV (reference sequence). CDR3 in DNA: TGTGCCAGCAGTCGAGGACAGGGCTCCTACAATGAGCAGTTCTTC. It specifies CASSRGQGSYNEQFF.

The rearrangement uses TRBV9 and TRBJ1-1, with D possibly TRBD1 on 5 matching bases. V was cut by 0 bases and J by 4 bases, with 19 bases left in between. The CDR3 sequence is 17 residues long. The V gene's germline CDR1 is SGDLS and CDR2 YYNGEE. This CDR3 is CASSVVSASGYSTEAFF. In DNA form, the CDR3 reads TGTGCCAGCAGCGTAGTATCAGCGTCAGGGTACAGCACTGAAGCTTTCTTT.

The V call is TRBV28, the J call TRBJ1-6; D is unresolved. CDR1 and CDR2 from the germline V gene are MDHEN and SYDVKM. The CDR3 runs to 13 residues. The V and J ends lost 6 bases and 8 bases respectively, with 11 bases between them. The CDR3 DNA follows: TGTGCCAGCAGCCGAAGGGATTATTCACCCCTCCACTTT. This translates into CASSRRDYSPLHF.

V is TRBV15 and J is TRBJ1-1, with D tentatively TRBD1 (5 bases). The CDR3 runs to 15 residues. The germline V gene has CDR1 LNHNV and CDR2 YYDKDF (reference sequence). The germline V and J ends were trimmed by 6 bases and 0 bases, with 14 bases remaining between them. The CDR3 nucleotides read TGTGCCACCAGACTAGGCAGGGAGATGAACACTGAAGCTTTCTTT. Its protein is CATRLGREMNTEAFF.

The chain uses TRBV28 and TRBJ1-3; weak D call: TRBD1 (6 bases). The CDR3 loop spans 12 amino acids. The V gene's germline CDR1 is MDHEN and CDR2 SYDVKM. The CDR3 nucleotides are TGTGGTACGGCAGGGGTTAAGAACACCATATATTTT. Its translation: CGTAGVKNTIYF. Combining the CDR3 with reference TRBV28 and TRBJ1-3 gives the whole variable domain DVKVTQSSRYLVKRTGEKVFLECVQDMDHENMFWYRQDPGLGLRLIYFSYDVKMKEKGDIPEGYSVSREKKERFSLILESASTNQTSMYLCGTAGVKNTIYFGEGSWLTVV.

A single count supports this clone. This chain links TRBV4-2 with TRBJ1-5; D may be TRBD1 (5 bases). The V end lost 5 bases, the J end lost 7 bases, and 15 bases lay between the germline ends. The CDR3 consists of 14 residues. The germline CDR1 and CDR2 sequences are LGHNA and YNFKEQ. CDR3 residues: CASSLGRGGQPQHF. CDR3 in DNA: TGTGCCAGCAGCTTAGGTAGGGGTGGACAGCCCCAGCATTTT.

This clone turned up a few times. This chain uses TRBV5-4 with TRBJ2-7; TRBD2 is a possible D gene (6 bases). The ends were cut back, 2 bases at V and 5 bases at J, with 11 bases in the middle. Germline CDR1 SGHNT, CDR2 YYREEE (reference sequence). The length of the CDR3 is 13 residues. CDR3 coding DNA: TGTGCCAGCAGCTTTTTTACGGGGGACGAGCAGTACTTC. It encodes CASSFFTGDEQYF.

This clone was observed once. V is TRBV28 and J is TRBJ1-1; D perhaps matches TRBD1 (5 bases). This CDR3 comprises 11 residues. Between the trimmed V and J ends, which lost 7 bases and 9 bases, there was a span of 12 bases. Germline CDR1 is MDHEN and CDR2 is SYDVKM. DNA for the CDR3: TGTGCCAGCACCCCAGGGTTCAAAGCTTTCTTT. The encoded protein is CASTPGFKAFF.

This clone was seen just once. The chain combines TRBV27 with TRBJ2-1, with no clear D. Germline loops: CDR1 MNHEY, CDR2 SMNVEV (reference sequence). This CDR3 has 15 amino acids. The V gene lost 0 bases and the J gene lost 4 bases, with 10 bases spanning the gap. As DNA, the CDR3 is TGTGCCAGCAGTTTATCGCTAGACCCTTACAATGAGCAGTTCTTC. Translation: CASSLSLDPYNEQFF.

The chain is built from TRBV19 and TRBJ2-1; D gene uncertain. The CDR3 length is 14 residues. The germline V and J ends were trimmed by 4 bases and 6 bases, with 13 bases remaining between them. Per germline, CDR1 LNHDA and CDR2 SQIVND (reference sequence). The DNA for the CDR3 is TGTGCCAGTAGTAATCCCTGGACGACCAATGAGCAGTTCTTC. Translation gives CASSNPWTTNEQFF.

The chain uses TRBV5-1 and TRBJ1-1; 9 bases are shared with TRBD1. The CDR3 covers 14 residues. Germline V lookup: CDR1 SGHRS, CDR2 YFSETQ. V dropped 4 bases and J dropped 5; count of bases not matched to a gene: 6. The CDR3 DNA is TGCGCCAGCAGCCTAACAGGGGGCCAGACTGAAGCTTTCTTT. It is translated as CASSLTGGQTEAFF.

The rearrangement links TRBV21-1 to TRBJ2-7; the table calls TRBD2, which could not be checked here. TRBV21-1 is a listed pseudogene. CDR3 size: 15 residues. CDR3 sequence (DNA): TGTGCCAGCAGCCCGGGCAGAAACGGGACCTACGAGCAGTACTTC. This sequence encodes CASSPGRNGTYEQYF.

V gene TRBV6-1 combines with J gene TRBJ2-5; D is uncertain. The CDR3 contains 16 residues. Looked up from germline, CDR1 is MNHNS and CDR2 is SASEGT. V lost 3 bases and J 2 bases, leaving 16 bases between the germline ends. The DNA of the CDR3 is TGTGCCAGCAGTGAGTTCGGGCTGCGGAGTCAAGAGACCCAGTACTTC. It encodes CASSEFGLRSQETQYF.

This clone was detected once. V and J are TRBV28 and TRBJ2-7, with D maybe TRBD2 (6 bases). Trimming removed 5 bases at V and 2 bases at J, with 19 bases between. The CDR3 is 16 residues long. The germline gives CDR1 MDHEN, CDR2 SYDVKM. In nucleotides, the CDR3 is TGTGCCAGCAGTCCAAGAGCGGGTCCCTCCCCCTACGAGCAGTACTTC. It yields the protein CASSPRAGPSPYEQYF.

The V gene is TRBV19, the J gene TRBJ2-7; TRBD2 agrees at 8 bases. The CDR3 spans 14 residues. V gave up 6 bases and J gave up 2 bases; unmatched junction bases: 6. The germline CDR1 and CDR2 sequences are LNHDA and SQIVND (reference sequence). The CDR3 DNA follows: TGTGCCAGTAGAGCGGGACTAGGGCCCTACGAGCAGTACTTC. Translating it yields CASRAGLGPYEQYF.

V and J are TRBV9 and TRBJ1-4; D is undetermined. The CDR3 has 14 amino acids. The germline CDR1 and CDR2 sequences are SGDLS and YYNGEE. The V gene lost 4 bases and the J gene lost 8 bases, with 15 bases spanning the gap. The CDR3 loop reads CASSPGVDGEKLFF. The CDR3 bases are TGTGCCAGCAGCCCAGGAGTAGATGGAGAAAAACTGTTTTTT.

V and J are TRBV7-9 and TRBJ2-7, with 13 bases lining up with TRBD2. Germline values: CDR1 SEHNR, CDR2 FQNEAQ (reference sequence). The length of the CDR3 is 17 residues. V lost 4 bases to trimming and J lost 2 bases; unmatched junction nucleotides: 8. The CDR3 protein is CASSSTSGRAPTYEQYF. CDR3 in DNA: TGTGCCAGCAGCTCCACTAGCGGGAGGGCCCCGACCTACGAGCAGTACTTC.

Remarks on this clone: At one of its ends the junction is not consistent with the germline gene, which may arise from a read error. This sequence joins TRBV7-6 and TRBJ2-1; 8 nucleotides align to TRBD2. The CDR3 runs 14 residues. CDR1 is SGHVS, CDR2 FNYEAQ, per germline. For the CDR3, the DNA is TGTGCCAGCAGCGTAGCGGGATCCTACAATGAGCAGTTCTTC. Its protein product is CASSVAGSYNEQFF.

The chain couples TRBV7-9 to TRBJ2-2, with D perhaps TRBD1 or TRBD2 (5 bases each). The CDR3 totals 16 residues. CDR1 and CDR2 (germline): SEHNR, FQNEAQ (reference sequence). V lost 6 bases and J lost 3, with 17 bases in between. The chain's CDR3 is CASRVNDGGDTGELFF. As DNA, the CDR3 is TGTGCCAGCAGGGTGAATGATGGGGGAGACACCGGGGAGCTGTTTTTT.

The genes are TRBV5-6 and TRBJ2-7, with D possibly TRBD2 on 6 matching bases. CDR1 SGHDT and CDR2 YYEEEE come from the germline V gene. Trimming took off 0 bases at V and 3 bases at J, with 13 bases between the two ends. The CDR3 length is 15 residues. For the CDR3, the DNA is TGTGCCAGCAGCTTGGCGCTAGCGTATCTCTACGAGCAGTACTTC. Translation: CASSLALAYLYEQYF. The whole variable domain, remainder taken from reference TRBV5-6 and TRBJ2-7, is DAGVTQSPTHLIKTRGQQVTLRCSPKSGHDTVSWYQQALGQGPQFIFQYYEEEERQRGNFPDRFSGHQFPNYSSELNVNALLLGDSALYLCASSLALAYLYEQYFGPGTRLTVT.

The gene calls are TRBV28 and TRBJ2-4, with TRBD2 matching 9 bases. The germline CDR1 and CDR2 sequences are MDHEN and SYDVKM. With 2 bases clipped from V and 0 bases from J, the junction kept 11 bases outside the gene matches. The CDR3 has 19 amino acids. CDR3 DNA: TGTGCCAGCAGTTTAAGCCCTTTTCTAGCGGGAATAGCCAAAAACATTCAGTACTTC. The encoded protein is CASSLSPFLAGIAKNIQYF.

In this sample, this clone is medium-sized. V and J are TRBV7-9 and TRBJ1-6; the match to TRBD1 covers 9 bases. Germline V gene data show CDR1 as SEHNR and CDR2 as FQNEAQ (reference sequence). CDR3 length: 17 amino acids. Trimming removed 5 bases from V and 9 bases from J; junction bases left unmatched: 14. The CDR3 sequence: CASSLWVGTGSFSPLHF. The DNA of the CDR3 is TGTGCCAGCAGCCTATGGGTTGGGACAGGGAGTTTTTCACCCCTCCACTTT.

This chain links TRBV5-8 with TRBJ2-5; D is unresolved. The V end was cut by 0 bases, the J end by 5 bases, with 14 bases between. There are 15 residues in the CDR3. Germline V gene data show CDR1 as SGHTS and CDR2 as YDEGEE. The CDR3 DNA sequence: TGTGCCAGCAGCTTGGAGATAGGGAAGATGGAGACCCAGTACTTC. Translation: CASSLEIGKMETQYF.

The CDR3 DNA is TGTGCCAGCAGCCAATTTCATCTGAACACTGAAGCTTTCTTT. Protein: CASSQFHLNTEAFF. The chain recombines TRBV16 with TRBJ1-1; D ambiguous. The CDR3 is 14 residues long. Germline CDR1 and CDR2: KGHSY and FQNENV. V was clipped by 1 base and J by 0 bases, with 6 bases between them.

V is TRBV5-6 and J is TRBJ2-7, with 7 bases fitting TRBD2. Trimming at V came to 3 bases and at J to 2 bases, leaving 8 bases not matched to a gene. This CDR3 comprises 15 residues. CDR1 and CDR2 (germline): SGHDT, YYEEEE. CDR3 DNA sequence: TGTGCCAGCAGCTACGCCGGGACTACAACCTACGAGCAGTACTTC. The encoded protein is CASSYAGTTTYEQYF. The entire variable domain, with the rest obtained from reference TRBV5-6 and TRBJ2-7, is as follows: DAGVTQSPTHLIKTRGQQVTLRCSPKSGHDTVSWYQQALGQGPQFIFQYYEEEERQRGNFPDRFSGHQFPNYSSELNVNALLLGDSALYLCASSYAGTTTYEQYFGPGTRLTVT.

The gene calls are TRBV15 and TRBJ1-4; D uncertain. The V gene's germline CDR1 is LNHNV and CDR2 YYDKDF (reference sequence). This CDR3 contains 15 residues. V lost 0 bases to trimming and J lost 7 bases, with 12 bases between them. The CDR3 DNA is TGTGCCACCAGCAGAGAGCGGGCCCTGGGTGAAAAACTGTTTTTT. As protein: CATSRERALGEKLFF.

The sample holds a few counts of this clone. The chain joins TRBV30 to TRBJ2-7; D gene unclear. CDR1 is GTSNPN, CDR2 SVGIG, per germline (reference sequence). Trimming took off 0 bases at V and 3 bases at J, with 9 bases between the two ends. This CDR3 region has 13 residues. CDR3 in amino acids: CAWSVSGLYEQYF. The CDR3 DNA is TGTGCCTGGAGTGTAAGTGGTCTCTACGAGCAGTACTTC.

The CDR3 bases are TGTGCCAGCAGCTTCGGAGTCTGGACTAGCGGGACCAGCACAGATACGCAGTATTTT. Its protein product is CASSFGVWTSGTSTDTQYF. The rearrangement uses TRBV5-5 and TRBJ2-3; 12 bases align to TRBD2. Trimming took 2 bases from V and 0 from J; bases not matched to a gene: 10. This CDR3 is 19 amino acids long. Germline CDR1 and CDR2: SGHKS and YYEKEE (reference sequence).